Listed below are T cell receptor beta chains from one sample, sequenced in a study of CD8+CD57+ T cells in acquired aplastic anemia. Via MiXCR, TCRdb re-called the reads, giving one row per CDR3 protein. The sample has approximately 250,000 distinct CDR3 sequences, around 82% seen once. Sequenced input: sorted CD4+, CD8+, or CD8+CD57+ T cells (not recorded which) from PBMCs. The receptor set was obtained from a human donor with aplastic anemia. Both conserved end residues are part of each CDR3. The D gene is left open where the match is weak. Where a row states a size, it is once, few, many or the class of an expanded clone; other rows omit it.

clone size	D gene	J gene	V gene	CDR3 protein	CDR3 DNA
.	.	TRBJ2-3	TRBV7-8	CASSFAQRPDTQYF	TGTGCCAGCAGCTTCGCCCAACGTCCAGATACGCAGTATTTT
.	TRBD2	TRBJ2-3	TRBV5-6	CASSLGEAGGRDTQYF	TGTGCCAGCAGCTTGGGGGAGGCGGGGGGCAGGGATACGCAGTATTTT
.	.	TRBJ1-6	TRBV20-1	CSASSLGEGGYNSPLHF	TGCAGTGCCAGCAGCTTGGGGGAGGGCGGCTATAATTCACCCCTCCACTTT
once	.	TRBJ1-6	TRBV7-6	CASSLESASSNSHLHF	TGTGCCAGCAGCCTAGAGAGCGCCTCCTCTAATTCCCACCTCCACTTT
.	TRBD1	TRBJ2-5	TRBV20-1	CSARDKSGRGQETQYF	TGCAGTGCTAGAGATAAGTCCGGCAGGGGGCAAGAGACCCAGTACTTC
few	.	TRBJ2-3	TRBV9	CASSVGSDTDYFDF	TGTGCCAGCAGCGTAGGTTCCGATACGGATTATTTTGATTTT
.	.	TRBJ1-2	TRBV9	CASSVRGGADYGYTF	TGTGCCAGCAGCGTGAGGGGGGGCGCCGACTATGGCTACACCTTC
many	.	TRBJ2-1	TRBV7-3	CASSFSSSYNEQFF	TGTGCCAGCAGCTTCTCGAGCTCCTACAATGAGCAGTTCTTC
.	.	TRBJ1-1	TRBV9	CASSGVAGTHTEAFF	TGTGCCAGCAGTGGGGTGGCAGGGACGCACACTGAAGCTTTCTTT
.	.	TRBJ1-5	TRBV5-6	CASSQTRAQPQHF	TGTGCCAGCAGCCAGACGAGGGCTCAGCCCCAGCATTTT
few	TRBD2	TRBJ2-1	TRBV11-3	CASSLDITGGSDEQFF	TGTGCCAGCAGCTTAGATATAACCGGGGGGAGCGATGAGCAGTTCTTC
.	TRBD2	TRBJ2-1	TRBV9	CASSAATSGIDTLF	TGTGCCAGCAGCGCCGCGACTAGCGGAATAGATACGCTCTTC
.	.	TRBJ2-3	TRBV7-3	CASSAQSTATQYFF	.
.	.	TRBJ2-1	TRBV29-1	CSVEWGDKTYNEQFF	TGCAGCGTTGAATGGGGGGACAAAACCTACAATGAGCAGTTCTTC
.	.	TRBJ2-6	TRBV7-3	CAYEVAAYQETQYVLTF	TGTGCCTACGAGGTAGCGGCGTACCAAGAGACCCAGTACGTCCTGACTTTC
once	TRBD1	TRBJ1-2	TRBV2	CASTWDRENYGYTF	TGTGCCAGCACGTGGGACAGGGAAAACTATGGCTACACCTTC
.	TRBD2	TRBJ2-1	TRBV7-8	CASTQSGSHEQFF	TGTGCCAGCACTCAAAGCGGGAGCCATGAGCAGTTCTTC
.	TRBD1	TRBJ1-1	TRBV7-8	CASREGAPEAFF	TGTGCCAGCAGGGAGGGGGCGCCTGAAGCTTTCTTT
once	TRBD2	TRBJ2-3	TRBV7-8	CAASRAGGTDTQYF	TGTGCCGCCAGCAGAGCGGGAGGCACCGATACGCAGTACTTT
once	.	TRBJ2-2	TRBV6-5	CASSTGRHTGELFF	TGTGCCAGCAGTACAGGGCGGCACACCGGGGAGCTGTTTTTT
once	.	TRBJ1-5	TRBV7-9	CASSLGAGEHFFQHF	TGTGCCAGCAGCTTAGGGGCCGGGGAGCATTTTTTTCAGCATTTT
.	.	TRBJ2-3	TRBV10-3	CAISQGGPNNQPQYF	TGTGCCATCAGCCAGGGGGGCCCTAACAATCAGCCCCAGTATTTT
.	.	TRBJ1-1	TRBV7-8	CASSLAVAADTEYFF	TGTGCCAGCAGCTTAGCTGTGGCAGCCGACACTGAGTATTTCTTT
.	.	TRBJ1-2	TRBV10-3	CAISRQALPIGYTF	TGTGCCATCAGCCGGCAGGCACTTCCAATCGGCTACACCTTC
few	TRBD2	TRBJ2-3	TRBV7-9	CASSRGTSGRADATQYF	TGTGCCAGCAGCCGTGGGACTAGCGGGAGGGCCGATGCTACGCAGTATTTT